This T cell receptor (beta chain) was sequenced during a study of T cell responses to AZD1222 COVID-19 vaccine. With regard to this clone: No antigen is known for it.

The method was immunoSEQ multiplex PCR; TCRdb's version includes in-frame clones alone and lacks a portion of them. The sample consists of about 150,000 clones, 92% of them appearing once. General study results and limits: Donors in the cohort were predominantly white British and more often female, and clonal diversity was possibly underestimated. Repertoire sampling happened only post peak T cell response. Of the AZD1222 recipients, only 5 to 7 were seropositive at baseline. Following two doses of AZD1222, Spike-specific TCR breadth and depth rose.

The sequenced sample was peripheral blood, obtained on day 0 of AZD1222 vaccination. This clonotype was sampled from an adult in good health.

The CDR3 spells CASSRAGMNTEAFF. The CDR3 DNA reads TGCGCCAGCAGCAGAGCAGGAATGAACACTGAAGCTTTCTTT. V usage is TRBV5-1 and J usage is TRBJ1-1, with no clear D. Trimming took off 4 bases at V and 0 bases at J, with 10 bases between the two ends. The CDR3 is made up of 14 amino acids. CDR1 is SGHRS, CDR2 YFSETQ, per germline.